What follows is one TCR beta chain and its context. Germline CDR1 is MNHNS and CDR2 is SASEGT. V lost 4 bases and J lost 7, with 10 bases in between. The CDR3 is made up of 12 amino acids. This sample was included in a study of cytomegalovirus exposure and HLA in healthy donors. 13 Jbeta primers and 60 Vbeta primers were used for the PCR. Measured with immunoSEQ multiplex PCR; TCRdb has only the in-frame clones, and not every one. The sample includes under 200,000 clones, about 81% of them seen just once. The material sequenced was PBMCs. This chain joins TRBV6-1 and TRBJ1-2; weak D call: TRBD1 (6 bases). The sequence was collected from a girl aged 10 to 17 in good health and CMV-seropositive. CDR3 amino acids: CASSGNRVGYTF. As DNA, the CDR3 is TGTGCCAGCAGTGGAAACAGGGTTGGCTACACCTTC.